This record concerns one TCR beta chain sequence. Its antigen is as yet unknown. This entry is derived from a study of T cell responses to AZD1222 COVID-19 vaccine. Overall study findings and caveats: Reports indicate that nearly half of spike-specific TCRs are directed at unmutated variant regions. Spike-specific TCR breadth and depth grew following two AZD1222 doses.

Clones were sequenced by immunoSEQ multiplex PCR, and TCRdb holds only the in-frame ones, with some missing. The sample has some 170,000 clones, about 92% seen once. CDR1 and CDR2 (germline): MGHDK, SYGVNS. The CDR3 is made up of 14 amino acids. With 5 bases removed from V and 6 bases from J, the gap between germline ends came to 17 bases. The sequence derives from an adult in good health. Sample: peripheral blood, taken on day 0 of AZD1222 vaccination. The V call is TRBV25-1, the J call TRBJ2-7; weak D call: TRBD1 (5 bases). The CDR3 sequence is CASSQSQGRGEQYF. CDR3 bases: TGTGCCAGCAGTCAAAGTCAGGGAAGGGGCGAGCAGTACTTC.